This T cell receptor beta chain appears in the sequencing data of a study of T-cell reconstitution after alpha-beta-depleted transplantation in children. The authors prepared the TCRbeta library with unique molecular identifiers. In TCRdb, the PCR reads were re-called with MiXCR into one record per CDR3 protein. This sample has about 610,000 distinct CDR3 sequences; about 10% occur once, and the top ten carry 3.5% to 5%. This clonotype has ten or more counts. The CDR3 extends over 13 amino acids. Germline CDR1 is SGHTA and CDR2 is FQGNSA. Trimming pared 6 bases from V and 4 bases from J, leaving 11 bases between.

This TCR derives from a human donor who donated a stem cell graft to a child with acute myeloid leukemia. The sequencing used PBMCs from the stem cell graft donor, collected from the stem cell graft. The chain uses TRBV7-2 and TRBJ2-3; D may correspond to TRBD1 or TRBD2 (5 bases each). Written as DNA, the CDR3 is TGTGCCAGCAGTCTGTTGGGGGCAGATACGCAGTATTTT. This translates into CASSLLGADTQYF. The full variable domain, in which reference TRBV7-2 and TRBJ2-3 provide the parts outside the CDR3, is GAGVSQSPSNKVTEKGKDVELRCDPISGHTALYWYRQSLGQGLEFLIYFQGNSAPDKSGLPSDRFSAERTGGSVSTLTIQRTQQEDSAVYLCASSLLGADTQYFGPGTRLTVL.